A selection of T cell receptor beta chains follows, all from one sample in a study of shared clonotypes between healthy human individuals. Here immunoSEQ multiplex PCR was the method, and the copy in TCRdb shows in-frame clones only, minus some. This sample yields around 1,100,000 clones, of which roughly 80% are seen a single time; approximately 0.9% belongs to the top ten. The sample was memory CD4+ T cells from PBMCs. The source is a man between 18 and 29 years old in good health. Some clones in this sample may be carry-over from other donors' samples. CDR3s include the opening cysteine and the closing phenylalanine or tryptophan. D genes are given only for firm matches. The size entry is marked missing in some rows and otherwise reads once, few, many or a size class.

clone size	D gene	J gene	V gene	CDR3 protein	CDR3 DNA
NA	TRBD1	TRBJ2-3	TRBV30	CAWSVTGGMRTDTQYF	TGTGCCTGGAGTGTCACAGGGGGCATGAGAACAGATACGCAGTATTTT
NA	NA	TRBJ2-7	TRBV5-5	CASSLVPGIEQYF	TGTGCCAGCAGCTTGGTGCCGGGGATCGAGCAGTACTTC
NA	TRBD1	TRBJ1-5	TRBV7-2	CASSLEATGHQPQHF	TGTGCCAGCAGCTTAGAGGCGACAGGGCATCAGCCCCAGCATTTT
NA	NA	TRBJ2-1	TRBV30	CAWSPLNYNEQFF	TGTGCCTGGAGTCCACTGAACTACAATGAGCAGTTCTTC
NA	NA	TRBJ1-2	TRBV18	CASSPRSDYGYTF	TGTGCCAGCTCACCACGTTCGGATTATGGCTACACCTTC
once	TRBD1	TRBJ2-7	TRBV4-2	CASSQSAGQGPYEQYF	TGTGCCAGCAGCCAGTCGGCGGGACAGGGACCCTACGAGCAGTACTTC
few	TRBD1	TRBJ1-3	TRBV28	CASSRDRGSGGNTIYF	TGTGCCAGCAGTCGAGACAGGGGGTCGGGAGGAAACACCATATATTTT
NA	NA	TRBJ1-5	TRBV5-8	CASSLRGAPQPQHF	TGTGCCAGCAGCTTGCGAGGGGCCCCTCAGCCCCAGCATTTT
NA	NA	TRBJ2-3	TRBV27	CASSKTAPSTDTQYF	TGTGCCAGCAGTAAAACGGCTCCTAGCACAGATACGCAGTATTTT
NA	TRBD1	TRBJ1-1	TRBV27	CASKIGQGDTEAFF	TGTGCCAGCAAAATAGGACAGGGGGACACTGAAGCTTTCTTT
NA	TRBD1	TRBJ2-7	TRBV29-1	CSAGQTYEQYF	TGCAGCGCGGGACAGACCTACGAGCAGTACTTC
once	TRBD1	TRBJ2-5	TRBV7-2	CASSLATGEETQYF	TGTGCCAGCAGCTTAGCTACAGGGGAAGAGACCCAGTACTTC
NA	NA	TRBJ1-5	TRBV28	CASTRRNNQPQHF	TGTGCCAGCACTCGACGGAACAATCAGCCCCAGCATTTT
NA	NA	TRBJ2-7	TRBV4-1	CASSLVVTYEQYF	TGCGCCAGCAGCCTCGTCGTTACCTACGAGCAGTACTTC
NA	NA	TRBJ2-2	TRBV6-1	CASSEIQGSGELFF	TGTGCCAGCAGTGAGATACAGGGATCCGGGGAGCTGTTTTTT
NA	NA	TRBJ1-1	TRBV5-1	CASSPFRPADTEAFF	TGCGCCAGCAGCCCCTTTAGACCGGCGGACACTGAAGCTTTCTTT
NA	NA	TRBJ2-7	TRBV5-1	CASSFSGEGEQYF	TGCGCCAGCAGCTTTTCAGGGGAGGGAGAGCAGTACTTC
NA	NA	TRBJ2-4	TRBV2	CASSEQAAKNIQYF	TGTGCCAGCAGTGAACAGGCCGCCAAAAACATTCAGTACTTC
NA	NA	TRBJ1-4	TRBV2	CASKRYEKLFF	TGTGCCAGCAAGAGGTATGAAAAACTGTTTTTT
NA	NA	TRBJ2-7	TRBV4-2	CASSQDSAYEQYF	TGTGCCAGCAGCCAAGACAGCGCCTACGAGCAGTACTTC
few	NA	TRBJ1-1	TRBV7-3	CASSNQLNTEAFF	TGTGCCAGCAGCAATCAATTGAACACTGAAGCTTTCTTT
few	TRBD1	TRBJ1-4	TRBV7-2	CASRGGGTGLEKLFF	TGTGCCAGCAGAGGGGGCGGGACAGGCTTGGAAAAACTGTTTTTT
once	NA	TRBJ1-3	TRBV9	CASSVVGAGNTIYF	TGTGCCAGCAGCGTAGTGGGGGCAGGAAACACCATATATTTT
NA	TRBD1	TRBJ2-3	TRBV5-1	CASSSQGQGTDTQYF	TGCGCCAGCAGTTCCCAGGGACAGGGAACAGATACGCAGTATTTT
NA	TRBD2	TRBJ2-3	TRBV10-3	CAIRPTSGTSDTQYF	TGTGCCATCAGGCCGACTAGCGGGACCTCAGATACGCAGTATTTT